The 22 T cell receptor beta chains in this list originate from one sample, sequenced in a study of a mutant IDH1 vaccine in newly diagnosed glioma. This sample's time point: week 35, safety follow-up. Every single dose of the vaccine, 300 ug of mutant IDH1 20-mer peptide, came with topical imiquimod. The method was immunoSEQ multiplex PCR; TCRdb's version includes in-frame clones alone and lacks a portion of them. This sample has approximately 60,000 clones, with under 85% found just once. Antigens for these TCRs are unknown. Sequenced here: PBMCs, sampled from a glioma patient whose treatment included an IDH1 peptide vaccine. All receptors come from a middle-aged man with glioma.

Only a few counts were recorded for this clone. The chain uses TRBV4-1 and TRBJ2-5; D tentatively fits TRBD1 or TRBD2 (5 bases each). This CDR3 is 14 amino acids long. Germline-derived CDR1 and CDR2 are MGHRA and YSYEKL. V lost 2 bases and J 4 bases, leaving 11 bases between the germline ends. CDR3 DNA sequence: TGCGCCAGCAGCCAAAGGGCTGGGACAGAGACCCAGTACTTC. Protein: CASSQRAGTETQYF.

The CDR3 region is CASSPKTRIDETQYF. As DNA, the CDR3 is TGTGCCAGCAGCCCTAAAACCAGGATAGACGAGACCCAGTACTTC. J is TRBJ2-5 and V is TRBV7-9, with no clear D. Germline V gives CDR1 SEHNR, CDR2 FQNEAQ (reference sequence). Trimming left V 5 bases short and J 5 bases short, with 18 bases between. There are 15 residues in the CDR3.

The chain joins TRBV5-6 to TRBJ2-5; possible D gene TRBD1, 6 bases. V was clipped by 4 bases and J by 1 base, with 17 bases between them. Germline CDR1 is SGHDT and CDR2 is YYEEEE. The length of the CDR3 is 16 residues. CDR3 sequence (DNA): TGTGCCAGCAGCCCGGACAGTGGAAGGGTCCAAGAGACCCAGTACTTC. Translation: CASSPDSGRVQETQYF.

V gene TRBV5-1 combines with J gene TRBJ2-1, with TRBD2 as a possible D gene (6 bases). Germline assignment: CDR1 SGHRS and CDR2 YFSETQ. There are 14 residues in the CDR3. Deletions cut 5 bases from V and 7 bases from J, with 16 bases between. The chain's CDR3 is CASSRELAGNEQFF. CDR3 DNA: TGCGCCAGCAGTCGGGAACTAGCCGGTAATGAGCAGTTCTTC.

The chain has TRBV7-2 and TRBJ1-2; 9 bases line up with TRBD1. Germline V gene sequence: CDR1 SGHTA, CDR2 FQGNSA. This CDR3 has 16 amino acids. V lost 4 bases and J lost 8; bases outside the gene matches: 14. CDR3 nucleotides: TGTGCCAGCAGCTCCGGGACAGGGTGGCCGGGTAGGGGCTACACCTTC. It is translated as CASSSGTGWPGRGYTF.

This clone was counted once. The chain recombines TRBV7-6 with TRBJ2-2; 10 positions match TRBD1. V gave up 3 bases and J gave up 3 bases; unmatched junction bases: 4. CDR3 length equals 16 residues. Germline-derived CDR1 and CDR2 are SGHVS and FNYEAQ. The CDR3 region has the DNA TGTGCCAGCAGCTTCGCGACAGGGGGCTACACCGGGGAGCTGTTTTTT. It specifies CASSFATGGYTGELFF.

The CDR3 DNA follows: TGTGCCAGCAGCCGCGGCACAGGAAACTATGGCTACACCTTC. Protein product: CASSRGTGNYGYTF. The V call is TRBV6-6, the J call TRBJ1-2; D perhaps matches TRBD1 (5 bases). Germline CDR1 MNHNY, CDR2 SVGAGI (reference sequence). The CDR3 contains 14 residues. The V end lost 6 bases, the J end lost 2 bases, and 13 bases lay between the germline ends.

This clone was detected only once. V gene TRBV7-2 combines with J gene TRBJ2-5; no clear D gene. Germline V gene data show CDR1 as SGHTA and CDR2 as FQGNSA. This CDR3 has 13 residues. Trimming stripped 0 bases from V and 4 bases from J, with 6 bases between. In nucleotides, the CDR3 is TGTGCCAGCAGCTTAGCGCACCGAGAGACCCAGTACTTC. Its translation: CASSLAHRETQYF.

This chain links TRBV6-5 with TRBJ1-5; TRBD1 is a possible D gene (5 bases). CDR1 and CDR2 from the germline V gene are MNHEY and SVGAGI. With 6 bases removed from V and 1 base from J, the gap between germline ends came to 13 bases. The CDR3 sequence is 15 residues long. CDR3 amino acids: CASRRRGESNQPQHF. Here the CDR3 DNA reads TGTGCCAGCAGACGGCGAGGGGAGAGCAATCAGCCCCAGCATTTT.

This chain joins TRBV9 and TRBJ2-1, with 8 bases identical to TRBD2. V lost 3 bases, J lost 0 bases, and 2 bases stayed unmatched. The CDR3 has 15 residues. Germline V gives CDR1 SGDLS, CDR2 YYNGEE. The CDR3: CASSAGGGSYNEQFF. The CDR3 DNA reads as TGTGCCAGCAGCGCCGGGGGGGGCTCCTACAATGAGCAGTTCTTC.

This clone was detected a few times. The chain recombines TRBV10-3 with TRBJ2-7, with D possibly matching TRBD2 (5 bases). The CDR3 contains 14 residues. V lost 9 bases to trimming and J lost 2 bases, with 17 bases between them. Germline assignment: CDR1 ENHRY and CDR2 SYGVKD. CDR3 protein: CAITKGNGAYEQYF. CDR3 bases: TGTGCCATAACGAAAGGGAACGGGGCCTACGAGCAGTACTTC.

The J gene is TRBJ2-1, the V gene TRBV4-2; 9 nucleotides match TRBD2. The germline CDR1 and CDR2 sequences are LGHNA and YNFKEQ. V gave up 4 bases and J gave up 7 bases; unmatched junction bases: 14. The CDR3 runs to 17 residues. CDR3 nucleotide sequence: TGTGCCAGCAGCCCCCTGGGTACGAGCGGGGGGAGGAATGAGCAGTTCTTC. Its translation is CASSPLGTSGGRNEQFF.

The chain links TRBV2 to TRBJ2-2; perhaps D is TRBD1 or TRBD2 (5 bases each). V lost 4 bases and J 9 bases, leaving 6 bases between the germline ends. This CDR3 has 11 residues. Germline CDR1 is SNHLY and CDR2 is FYNNEI. The CDR3 region has the DNA TGTGCCAGCAGTGGGGGGTGGGAGCTGTTTTTT. Translation gives CASSGGWELFF.

The chain joins TRBV5-4 to TRBJ1-1; D is undetermined. This CDR3 comprises 14 residues. Trimming pared 7 bases from V and 0 bases from J, leaving 13 bases between. Germline CDR1 SGHNT, CDR2 YYREEE (reference sequence). For the CDR3, the DNA is TGTGCCAGCGCCCAGGACGTCATGAACACTGAAGCTTTCTTT. Translated, it gives CASAQDVMNTEAFF.

The chain carries TRBV7-9 and TRBJ2-3; 10 bases are a match to TRBD1. The CDR3 sequence is 14 residues long. V was pared by 5 bases and J by 4 bases, with 3 bases of the junction left unmatched. In germline, CDR1 is SEHNR, CDR2 FQNEAQ (reference sequence). The DNA for the CDR3 is TGTGCCAGCAGCCAAGACAGGGGGCCAGATACGCAGTATTTT. Its translation: CASSQDRGPDTQYF.

The rearrangement joins TRBV11-3 to TRBJ2-2; D possibly corresponds to TRBD2 (5 bases). CDR1 is SGHNT, CDR2 YENEEA, per germline. This CDR3 region has 15 residues. With 4 bases removed from V and 0 bases from J, the gap between germline ends came to 9 bases. The CDR3 nucleotides read TGTGCCAGCAGCTACGACTACACGAACACCGGGGAGCTGTTTTTT. It translates to CASSYDYTNTGELFF. The variable domain in full, completed from reference TRBV11-3 and TRBJ2-2, reads EAGVVQSPRYKIIEKKQPVAFWCNPISGHNTLYWYLQNLGQGPELLIRYENEEAVDDSQLPKDRFSAERLKGVDSTLKIQPAELGDSAVYLCASSYDYTNTGELFFGEGSRLTVL.

DNA for the CDR3: TGTGCCAGTAGTATAGCCGAACAGGGGAATCAGCCCCAGCATTTT. Translation: CASSIAEQGNQPQHF. V gene TRBV19 combines with J gene TRBJ1-5, with 7 bases fitting TRBD1. The junction had 4 bases not matched to a gene; V was cut back by 1 base and J by 4 bases. Per germline, CDR1 LNHDA and CDR2 SQIVND (reference sequence). There are 15 residues in the CDR3.

V usage is TRBV2 and J usage is TRBJ1-5; TRBD1 matches 9 bases. With V trimmed by 7 bases and J by 7 bases, 8 bases remained unmatched. The CDR3 runs to 14 residues. From germline, CDR1 is SNHLY and CDR2 FYNNEI. CDR3 coding DNA: TGTGCCAGCACCTCGGACAGGGGAGGACAGCCCCAGCATTTT. Amino acid sequence: CASTSDRGGQPQHF.

The gene calls are TRBV6-1 and TRBJ1-3; D not certain. The CDR3 loop spans 15 amino acids. Looked up from germline, CDR1 is MNHNS and CDR2 is SASEGT. Trimming removed 5 bases at V and 0 bases at J, with 11 bases between. The CDR3, as DNA: TGTGCCAGCAGTTCACGGAGGAGCTCTGGAAACACCATATATTTT. Translation: CASSSRRSSGNTIYF.

As DNA, the CDR3 is TGTGCCACCAGCCCGAACCCCAGGAAAACCTACGAGCAGTACTTC. Translated, it gives CATSPNPRKTYEQYF. This chain connects TRBV15 to TRBJ2-7; D is ambiguous. Germline V gene sequence: CDR1 LNHNV, CDR2 YYDKDF (reference sequence). The CDR3 is made up of 15 amino acids. The germline V and J ends were trimmed by 5 bases and 2 bases, with 16 bases remaining between them. Full variable domain (missing parts from reference TRBV15 and TRBJ2-7): DAMVIQNPRYQVTQFGKPVTLSCSQTLNHNVMYWYQQKSSQAPKLLFHYYDKDFNNEADTPDNFQSRRPNTSFCFLDIRSPGLGDTAMYLCATSPNPRKTYEQYFGPGTRLTVT.

The rearrangement uses TRBV2 and TRBJ1-1; D may be TRBD1 (5 bases). This CDR3 spans 15 amino acids. Trimming took 1 base from V and 0 from J, leaving 9 bases between them. Per germline, CDR1 SNHLY and CDR2 FYNNEI. This CDR3 reads CASSEGRGMNTEAFF. In DNA, the CDR3 is TGTGCCAGCAGTGAAGGGAGGGGAATGAACACTGAAGCTTTCTTT.

The rearrangement links TRBV19 to TRBJ2-3; D is unresolved. There are 12 residues in the CDR3. V lost 3 bases, J lost 6 bases, and 7 bases lay in between. Germline CDR1 LNHDA, CDR2 SQIVND (reference sequence). Here the CDR3 DNA reads TGTGCCAGTAGTATGGGCTGGGATACGCAGTATTTT. It specifies CASSMGWDTQYF.